This TCR beta chain comes out of a study of regulatory T cells in long-lasting Graves disease. Of note for this clonotype: What it recognizes is unknown.

General study points: Comparison showed that persistent patients shared more public clonotypes (about 2,800) than new patients (roughly 1,000). The study found lower TCR diversity in persistent Graves' patients than in newly diagnosed ones.

CDR1 is SGHAT and CDR2 is FQNNGV in the germline V gene. The CDR3 has 15 amino acids. V lost 5 bases to trimming and J lost 10 bases; unmatched junction nucleotides: 7. As for time point: newly diagnosed GD, antithyroid drugs for less than 3 months. TCR sequences were obtained from RNA taken from PBMCs. The peripheral blood volume drawn was approximately 9 milliliters, and it was collected into EDTA tubes. Assembly of TCR beta libraries relied on iRepertoire HTBI primers together with Arm-PCR of CDR3 regions. A single record per CDR3 protein comes from TCRdb applying MiXCR to the multiplex PCR reads. The table has 320,000 or so distinct CDR3 sequences, more than 15% seen once.

The chain uses TRBV11-2 and TRBJ2-1, with TRBD2 matching 14 bases. Specimen: peripheral blood mononuclear cells (PBMCs), collected at new diagnosis, from a patient treated with antithyroid drugs. The receptor was derived from a female donor with Graves disease. The CDR3 region is CASSLGTSGSEEQFF. CDR3 coding DNA: TGTGCCAGCAGCCTCGGGACTAGCGGGAGTGAGGAGCAGTTCTTC.